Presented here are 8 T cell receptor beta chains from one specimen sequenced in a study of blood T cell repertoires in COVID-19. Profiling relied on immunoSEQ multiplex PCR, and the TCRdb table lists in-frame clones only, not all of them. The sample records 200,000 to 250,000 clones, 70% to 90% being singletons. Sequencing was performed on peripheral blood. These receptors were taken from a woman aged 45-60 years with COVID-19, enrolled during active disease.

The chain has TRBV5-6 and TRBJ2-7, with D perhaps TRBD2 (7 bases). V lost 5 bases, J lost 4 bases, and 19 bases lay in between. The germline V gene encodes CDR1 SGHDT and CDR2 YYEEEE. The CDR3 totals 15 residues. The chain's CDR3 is CASSARGADGYEQYV. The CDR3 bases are TGTGCCAGCAGTGCCCGGGGGGCGGACGGGTACGAGCAGTACGTC.

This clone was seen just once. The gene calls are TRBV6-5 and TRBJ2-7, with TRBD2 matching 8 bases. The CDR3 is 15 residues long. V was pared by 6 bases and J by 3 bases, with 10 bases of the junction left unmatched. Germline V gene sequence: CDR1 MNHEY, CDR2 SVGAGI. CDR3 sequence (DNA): TGTGCCAGCAGCTTAGACCAGCGGGGGAACTACGAGCAGTACTTC. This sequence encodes CASSLDQRGNYEQYF.

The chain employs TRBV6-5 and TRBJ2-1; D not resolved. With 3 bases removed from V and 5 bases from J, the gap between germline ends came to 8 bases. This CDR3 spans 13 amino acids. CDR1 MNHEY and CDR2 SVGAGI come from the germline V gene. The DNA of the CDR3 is TGTGCCAGCAGTTATGGAGAGAACAATGAGCAGTTCTTC. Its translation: CASSYGENNEQFF.

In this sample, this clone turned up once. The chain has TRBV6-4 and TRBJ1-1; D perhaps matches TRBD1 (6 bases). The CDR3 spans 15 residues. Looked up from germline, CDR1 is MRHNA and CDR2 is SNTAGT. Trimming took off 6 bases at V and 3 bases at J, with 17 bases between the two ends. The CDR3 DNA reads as TGTGCCAGCAGAGGGGGGGCAGGTGCGGACACTGAAGCTTTCTTT. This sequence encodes CASRGGAGADTEAFF.

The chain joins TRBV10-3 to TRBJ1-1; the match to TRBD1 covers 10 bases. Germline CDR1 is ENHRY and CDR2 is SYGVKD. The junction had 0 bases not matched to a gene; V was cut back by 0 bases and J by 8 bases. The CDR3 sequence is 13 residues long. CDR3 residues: CAISESTGGEAFF. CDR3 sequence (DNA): TGTGCCATCAGTGAGTCGACAGGGGGCGAAGCTTTCTTT.

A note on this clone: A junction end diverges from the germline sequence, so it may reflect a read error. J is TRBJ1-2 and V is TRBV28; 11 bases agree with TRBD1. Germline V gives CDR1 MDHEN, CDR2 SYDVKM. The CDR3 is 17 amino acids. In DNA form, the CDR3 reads TGTGCCAGCAGTGTATGGACAGGGGGCGCGGGGAACTATGGCTACACCTTC. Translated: CASSVWTGGAGNYGYTF.

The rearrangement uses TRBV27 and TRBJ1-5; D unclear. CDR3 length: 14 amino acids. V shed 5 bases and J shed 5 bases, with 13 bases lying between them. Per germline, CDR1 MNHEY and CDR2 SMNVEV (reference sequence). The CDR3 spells CASSPRGYDQPQHF. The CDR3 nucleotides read TGTGCCAGCAGTCCTCGGGGATATGATCAGCCCCAGCATTTT.

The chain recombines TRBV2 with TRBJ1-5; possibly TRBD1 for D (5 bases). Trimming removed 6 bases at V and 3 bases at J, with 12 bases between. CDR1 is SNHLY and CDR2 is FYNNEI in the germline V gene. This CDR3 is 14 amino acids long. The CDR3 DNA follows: TGTGCCAGCAGCGCCCACAGGACCAATCAGCCCCAGCATTTT. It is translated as CASSAHRTNQPQHF.